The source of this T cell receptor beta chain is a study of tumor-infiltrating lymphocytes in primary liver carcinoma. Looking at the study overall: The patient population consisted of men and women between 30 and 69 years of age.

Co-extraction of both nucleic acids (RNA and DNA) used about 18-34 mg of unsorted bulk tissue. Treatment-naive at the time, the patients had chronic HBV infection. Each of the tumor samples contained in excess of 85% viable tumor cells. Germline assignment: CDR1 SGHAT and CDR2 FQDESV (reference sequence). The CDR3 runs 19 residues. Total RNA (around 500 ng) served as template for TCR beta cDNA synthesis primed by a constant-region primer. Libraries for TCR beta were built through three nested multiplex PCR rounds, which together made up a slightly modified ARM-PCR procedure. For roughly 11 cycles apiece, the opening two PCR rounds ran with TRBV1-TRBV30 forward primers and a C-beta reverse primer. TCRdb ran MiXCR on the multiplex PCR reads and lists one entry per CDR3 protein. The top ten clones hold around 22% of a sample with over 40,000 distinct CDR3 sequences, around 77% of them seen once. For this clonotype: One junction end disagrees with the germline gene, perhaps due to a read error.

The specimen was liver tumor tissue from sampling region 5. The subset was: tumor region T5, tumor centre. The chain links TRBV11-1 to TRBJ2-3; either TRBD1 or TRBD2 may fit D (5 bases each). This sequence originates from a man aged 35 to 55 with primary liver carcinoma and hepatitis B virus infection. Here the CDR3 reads CASTSGGSYVGARTGTQYF. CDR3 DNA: TGTGCCAGCACCTCTGGGGGAAGCTATGTTGGAGCCCGCACAGGTACGCAGTATTTT.